This TCR beta chain was recovered during a study of shared clonotypes between healthy human individuals. Background on the study: The cohort comprised two women and a few men. Their ages spanned 18 to 49 years.

In the naive CD8 group, cells lacked CD45RO and were positively selected for CCR7, so terminally differentiated effector memory CD45RA+ cells were left out. Study findings and constraints: Estimated richness was generally greater in naive than memory subsets.

With respect to this clone: Its antigen remains unidentified.

Genomic DNA (from each subset) was split evenly across several immunoSEQ plates. An approximately 220 ng quantity of DNA, 25,000 to 35,000 T cell genomes, went into the sorted-subset replicate PCRs. Clones were sequenced by immunoSEQ multiplex PCR, and TCRdb holds only the in-frame ones, with some missing. The table has around 1,900,000 clones, roughly 93% seen once. CDR1 and CDR2 from the germline V gene are KGHSH and LQKENI. This CDR3 has 14 amino acids. Trimming removed 0 bases at V and 4 bases at J, with 6 bases between. Sample: naive CD8+ T cells from PBMCs. The rearrangement links TRBV18 to TRBJ1-4, with D unresolved. The receptor's source is a man aged 18 to 29 in good health. Some clones in this sample may be carry-over from other donors' samples. The CDR3 bases are TGTGCCAGCTCACCACCCGGGAGTAATGAAAAACTGTTTTTT. Its translation is CASSPPGSNEKLFF.